This entry features one T cell receptor (beta chain) sequence. Its matching antigen is unknown. Relative to the germline gene, one junction end is altered; a read error may explain this. The data derive from a study of CD8+CD57+ T cells in acquired aplastic anemia. The wider study: On average, sorted CD4+ and CD8+ cells gave approximately 3.1 ug of DNA. Findings of the study overall: Overlap between patients and controls comprised 25 to 30 CD8+ CDR3 sequences.

The study profiled TCR beta VDJ and CDR3 using genomic DNA as template. TCRdb analysed the reads with MiXCR anew, one entry per CDR3 protein. The repertoire holds about 190,000 distinct CDR3 sequences, with nearly 50% as singletons. In patients chosen for sequencing, flow cytometry had shown CD8+CD57+ cell expansion. Patients were untreated when blood was sampled. The sequenced sample was sorted CD4+, CD8+, or CD8+CD57+ T cells (not recorded which) from PBMCs. The TCR originated in a human donor with aplastic anemia.

The CDR3: CASSFRTSGSADTQYF. The DNA of the CDR3 is TGTGCCAGCAGTTTCCGGACTAGCGGGAGCGCAGATACGCAGTATTTT. The V call is TRBV10-3, the J call TRBJ2-3; TRBD2 matches 13 bases. From germline, CDR1 is ENHRY and CDR2 SYGVKD. The CDR3 is 16 residues long.